This record looks at one T cell receptor beta chain sequence and its context. Its antigen is unidentified. The CDR3 end shows no conserved phenylalanine or tryptophan, and so a read error is likely. The data were taken from a study of post-analysis software for immune sequencing data. The TCR beta cDNA libraries contained unique molecular identifiers. Input of roughly 0.9 to 11 million T cells yielded 550,000 or so cDNA molecules. TCRdb independently ran MiXCR on the PCR reads; one entry per CDR3 protein. The profile covers 350,000 to 500,000 distinct CDR3 sequences, with more than 30% appearing a single time and 6.5% to 8% taken by the ten largest. Findings and limits, study-wide: Controls' normalized Chao1 diversity significantly exceeded that of multiple sclerosis patients. Samples sharing a preparation batch grouped tightly together when assessed by F measure. Controls had lower frequencies than patients of five TRBV segments, which included TRBV5-6, TRBV5-1 and TRBV20-1.

Trimming removed 3 bases from V and 1 base from J; junction bases left unmatched: 8. The CDR3 loop spans 18 amino acids. Sequenced sample: blood. The source of this sequence is a girl aged 2-15 years with multiple sclerosis. This sequence joins TRBV12-3 or TRBV12-4 and TRBJ2-7; 14 bases fit TRBD2. CDR3 loop: CASSFRLGTSGRSYEQYS. In DNA, the CDR3 is TGTGCCAGCAGTTTTAGGTTGGGGACTAGCGGGAGATCCTACGAGCAGTACTCC.